This passage covers 28 T cell receptor beta chains from one sample sequenced in a study of pediatric ulcerative colitis (dated by TCRdb to between 2019 and 2020). The receptor library was made with the immunoSEQ multiplex PCR assay. TCRdb took over this immuneACCESS table, retaining in-frame rearrangements with V and J assigned. Such tables are incomplete; in checked studies, under half of the missing clones stem from an unresolved V gene, and the remainder is unexplained. The sample data list some 10,000 clones, and 80% to 90% of these were observed just once. The ten top clones hold roughly 7% of the sample. Source material: blood. The receptors originated from a girl aged 10 to 17 with moderate ulcerative colitis.

J is TRBJ2-7 and V is TRBV27; no definite D call. Deletions cut 4 bases from V and 3 bases from J, with 16 bases between. The CDR3 runs to 15 residues. Germline V lookup: CDR1 MNHEY, CDR2 SMNVEV (reference sequence). The CDR3 is CASSSFRLLGYEQYF. The CDR3 DNA sequence: TGTGCCAGCAGTTCGTTTCGTCTATTGGGCTACGAGCAGTACTTC.

The gene calls are TRBV15 and TRBJ2-7, with TRBD2 matching over 13 bases. Germline V gene sequence: CDR1 LNHNV, CDR2 YYDKDF (reference sequence). The CDR3 totals 18 residues. Unmatched junction bases numbered 8, after V lost 0 bases and J lost 3 bases. CDR3 loop: CATSRESQLAGGNYEQYF. CDR3 nucleotides: TGTGCCACCAGCAGAGAAAGCCAACTAGCGGGGGGGAACTACGAGCAGTACTTC.

This clone showed up just once. J is TRBJ2-7 and V is TRBV5-4; D ambiguous. From germline, CDR1 is SGHNT and CDR2 YYREEE (reference sequence). The CDR3 spans 15 residues. The V and J ends lost 2 bases and 0 bases respectively, with 12 bases between them. The CDR3 DNA sequence: TGTGCCAGCAGCTTAAATCTAGACCCCTCCTACGAGCAGTACTTC. It encodes CASSLNLDPSYEQYF.

The genes are TRBV19 and TRBJ2-7; D not resolved. The CDR3 length is 11 residues. V was cut by 5 bases and J by 2 bases, with 4 bases left in between. Germline V CDR1 and CDR2: LNHDA, SQIVND (reference sequence). The CDR3 is CASSLAYEQYF. The CDR3 coding sequence is TGTGCCAGTAGTCTCGCCTACGAGCAGTACTTC.

The V call is TRBV28, the J call TRBJ2-1; no clear D gene. This CDR3 comprises 13 residues. Per germline, CDR1 MDHEN and CDR2 SYDVKM. V was trimmed by 2 bases and J by 6 bases, leaving 8 bases between them. The CDR3 DNA is TGTGCCAGCAGTTTAGGCTGGGGCAATGAGCAGTTCTTC. It codes for CASSLGWGNEQFF.

The chain joins TRBV30 to TRBJ2-1, with a possible D match to TRBD2 (6 bases). This CDR3 comprises 12 residues. The V and J ends lost 5 bases and 9 bases respectively, with 14 bases between them. CDR1 and CDR2 from the germline V gene are GTSNPN and SVGIG (reference sequence). The DNA for the CDR3 is TGTGCCTGGGGGCGACTAGGTCGTGAGCAGTTCTTC. It specifies CAWGRLGREQFF.

The V gene is TRBV19, the J gene TRBJ1-2, with TRBD1 identical over 7 bases. CDR1 LNHDA and CDR2 SQIVND come from the germline V gene (reference sequence). V trimming: 3 bases; J trimming: 3 bases; junction bases outside the gene matches: 10. The CDR3 length is 16 residues. CDR3 sequence (DNA): TGTGCCAGTAGTATGAGGTCAGGGGGAGGCGACTATGGCTACACCTTC. It encodes CASSMRSGGGDYGYTF.

This clone was counted a single time. The CDR3 loop reads CASRTSGTYNEQFF. The CDR3 nucleotides are TGTGCCAGTAGGACTAGCGGTACCTACAATGAGCAGTTCTTC. This chain joins TRBV19 and TRBJ2-1; TRBD2 aligns across 9 bases. CDR3 size: 14 residues. Trimming at V came to 6 bases and at J to 2 bases, leaving 2 bases not matched to a gene. Germline CDR1 and CDR2: LNHDA and SQIVND (reference sequence).

The V and J genes are TRBV10-3 and TRBJ1-2; D perhaps matches TRBD1 (6 bases). Trimming left V 0 bases short and J 4 bases short, with 15 bases between. Germline lookup yields CDR1 ENHRY and CDR2 SYGVKD. The CDR3 runs 16 residues. The CDR3 here is CAISESAGEEGYGYTF. The CDR3 DNA reads as TGTGCCATCAGTGAGTCAGCAGGGGAAGAGGGCTATGGCTACACCTTC.

This chain joins TRBV6-5 and TRBJ2-7; 7 bases agree with TRBD2. Germline CDR1 is MNHEY and CDR2 is SVGAGI. The CDR3 contains 14 residues. With 6 bases clipped from V and 0 bases from J, the junction kept 5 bases outside the gene matches. The DNA of the CDR3 is TGTGCCAGCAGCCGGCGGGACTACTCCTACGAGCAGTACTTC. This sequence encodes CASSRRDYSYEQYF.

The rearrangement links TRBV19 to TRBJ2-3; D unclear. V shed 3 bases and J shed 4 bases, with 14 bases lying between them. The germline V gene has CDR1 LNHDA and CDR2 SQIVND (reference sequence). This CDR3 region has 15 residues. CDR3 nucleotide sequence: TGTGCCAGTAGTATCATTACTGGGGTCTCAGATACGCAGTATTTT. Encoded protein: CASSIITGVSDTQYF.

The chain carries TRBV7-9 and TRBJ1-1, with a weak D call TRBD1 (6 bases). The CDR3 spans 13 residues. Per germline, CDR1 SEHNR and CDR2 FQNEAQ (reference sequence). Trimming pared 6 bases from V and 4 bases from J, leaving 12 bases between. CDR3 in amino acids: CASRPGVSTEAFF. The CDR3 DNA follows: TGTGCCAGCAGGCCAGGGGTGAGCACTGAAGCTTTCTTT.

The gene calls are TRBV19 and TRBJ1-1; no definite D call. Germline CDR1 LNHDA, CDR2 SQIVND (reference sequence). The CDR3 length is 15 residues. V was clipped by 1 base and J by 1 base, with 10 bases between them. The CDR3: CASSIAAERNTEAFF. The CDR3 bases are TGTGCCAGTAGTATAGCAGCGGAAAGGAACACTGAAGCTTTCTTT.

V usage is TRBV29-1 and J usage is TRBJ2-2; either TRBD1 or TRBD2 may supply D (5 bases each). V was trimmed by 4 bases and J by 2 bases, leaving 8 bases between them. CDR3 length: 13 amino acids. Germline loops: CDR1 SQVTM, CDR2 ANQGSEA. Here the CDR3 DNA reads TGCAGCGTTGGTTGGGACAACACCGGGGAGCTGTTTTTT. Protein product: CSVGWDNTGELFF.

The gene calls are TRBV18 and TRBJ2-7; D is perhaps TRBD1 (5 bases). CDR3 length: 16 amino acids. Trimming left V 2 bases short and J 0 bases short, with 14 bases between. Germline V gene sequence: CDR1 KGHSH, CDR2 LQKENI. CDR3 protein: CASSPLSETDSYEQYF. CDR3 DNA sequence: TGTGCCAGCTCACCATTGTCCGAGACAGACTCCTACGAGCAGTACTTC.

This clone was seen a few times. This chain connects TRBV6-1 to TRBJ2-5; D is unresolved. This CDR3 is built from 10 residues. Trimming shortened V by 8 bases and J by 4 bases, and 5 bases separated the two germline ends. Per the germline V gene, CDR1 is MNHNS and CDR2 is SASEGT. The CDR3, as DNA: TGTGCCAGCCAAAGAGAGACCCAGTACTTC. The encoded protein is CASQRETQYF.

This CDR3 is CASNPAGTTGELFF. CDR3 nucleotide sequence: TGTGCCAGCAACCCAGCGGGGACCACCGGGGAGCTGTTTTTT. The gene calls are TRBV2 and TRBJ2-2; 7 positions match TRBD2. This CDR3 has 14 amino acids. J lost 4 bases, V lost 7 bases, and 6 bases had no gene match. Germline V gene data show CDR1 as SNHLY and CDR2 as FYNNEI.

The chain links TRBV6-1 to TRBJ1-5; D is ambiguous. Germline assignment: CDR1 MNHNS and CDR2 SASEGT. This CDR3 is built from 12 residues. Trimming stripped 6 bases from V and 4 bases from J, with 7 bases between. Written as DNA, the CDR3 is TGTGCCAGCAGGTTGGGGAATCAGCCCCAGCATTTT. It yields the protein CASRLGNQPQHF.

This clone is a singleton in its sample. V and J are TRBV11-2 and TRBJ2-5; 15 nucleotides match TRBD2. The CDR3 has 17 residues. V dropped 5 bases and J dropped 4; count of bases not matched to a gene: 8. Germline-derived CDR1 and CDR2 are SGHAT and FQNNGV. The CDR3 spells CASSPRTSGRVGETQYF. DNA for the CDR3: TGTGCCAGCAGCCCGCGGACTAGCGGGAGGGTCGGAGAGACCCAGTACTTC.

This chain joins TRBV11-1 and TRBJ2-2, with unresolved D. CDR1 and CDR2 from the germline V gene are SGHAT and FQDESV (reference sequence). This CDR3 is 14 amino acids long. The V gene lost 0 bases and the J gene lost 7 bases, with 9 bases spanning the gap. The CDR3 nucleotides read TGTGCCAGCAGCTTAGCGCTTTTTGACGGGGAGCTGTTTTTT. Translating gives CASSLALFDGELFF.

V usage is TRBV7-8 and J usage is TRBJ2-3, with TRBD2 identical over 11 bases. The CDR3 runs to 17 residues. From germline, CDR1 is SGHVS and CDR2 FQNEAQ. After removal of 1 base from V and 3 bases from J, the junction contained 6 bases not matched to a gene. CDR3 nucleotide sequence: TGTGCCAGCAGCTTAGTATCTAGCGGGGGGCCTACAGATACGCAGTATTTT. Residues: CASSLVSSGGPTDTQYF.

This clone was recorded once. The chain carries TRBV5-1 and TRBJ2-1, with D maybe TRBD2 (6 bases). V lost 0 bases and J 9 bases, leaving 19 bases between the germline ends. The CDR3 consists of 16 residues. From germline, CDR1 is SGHRS and CDR2 YFSETQ. The CDR3 bases are TGCGCCAGCAGCTTGGGTGGCGGGAACCCATATGCTGAGCAGTTCTTC. Its translation is CASSLGGGNPYAEQFF.

This sequence joins TRBV19 and TRBJ2-7, with no clear D. Trimming pared 6 bases from V and 3 bases from J, leaving 18 bases between. The germline CDR1 and CDR2 sequences are LNHDA and SQIVND (reference sequence). This CDR3 is 15 amino acids long. The CDR3 protein is CASSSGAAGYYEQYF. For the CDR3, the DNA is TGTGCCAGTAGCTCCGGCGCTGCTGGGTACTACGAGCAGTACTTC. The full variable domain, completed using reference TRBV19 and TRBJ2-7, is DGGITQSPKYLFRKEGQNVTLSCEQNLNHDAMYWYRQDPGQGLRLIYYSQIVNDFQKGDIAEGYSVSREKKESFPLTVTSAQKNPTAFYLCASSSGAAGYYEQYFGPGTRLTVT.

The chain couples TRBV4-1 to TRBJ1-2; 8 bases are a match to TRBD1. This CDR3 region has 18 residues. Germline trimming cut 5 bases from V and 0 bases from J; bases unmatched to any gene: 14. Germline V CDR1 and CDR2: MGHRA, YSYEKL. CDR3 amino acids: CASSFHGTGDFTNYGYTF. DNA of the CDR3: TGCGCCAGCAGCTTCCACGGGACAGGAGACTTCACTAACTATGGCTACACCTTC.

This chain connects TRBV5-1 to TRBJ1-1; possible D gene TRBD1, 6 bases. Trimming pared 2 bases from V and 3 bases from J, leaving 11 bases between. Germline V gene data show CDR1 as SGHRS and CDR2 as YFSETQ. This CDR3 is 14 amino acids long. CDR3 nucleotide sequence: TGCGCCAGCAGCTTTGCAGGGGCGGACACTGAAGCTTTCTTT. This translates into CASSFAGADTEAFF.

The rearrangement uses TRBV9 and TRBJ2-2, with a possible D match to TRBD2 (6 bases). V lost 2 bases, J lost 8 bases, and 19 bases lay in between. CDR1 and CDR2 from the germline V gene are SGDLS and YYNGEE. CDR3 length: 16 residues. The CDR3 reads CASSVNPRAGIGELFF. The CDR3 region has the DNA TGTGCCAGCAGCGTTAATCCTAGAGCGGGCATAGGGGAGCTGTTTTTT.

This rearrangement joins TRBV6-5 to TRBJ1-2, with TRBD1 matching over 7 bases. J was trimmed by 0 bases and V by 2 bases; bases with no gene match: 0. In germline, CDR1 is MNHEY, CDR2 SVGAGI. There are 14 residues in the CDR3. CDR3 region: CASSYQGANYGYTF. In DNA form, the CDR3 reads TGTGCCAGCAGTTACCAGGGGGCTAACTATGGCTACACCTTC.

The chain carries TRBV27 and TRBJ2-7; D is unresolved. V lost 4 bases, J lost 2 bases, and 3 bases lay in between. Germline V gene sequence: CDR1 MNHEY, CDR2 SMNVEV (reference sequence). The CDR3 sequence is 11 residues long. CDR3 region: CASSSPYEQYF. The CDR3 DNA reads as TGTGCCAGCAGTTCCCCCTACGAGCAGTACTTC.